One sample yielded the 26 T cell receptor beta chains listed below, sequenced in a study of shared clonotypes between healthy human individuals. Measured with immunoSEQ multiplex PCR; TCRdb has only the in-frame clones, and not every one. The sample has about half a million clones; around 73% are singletons. The sequenced sample consisted of PBMCs. The receptors derive from a woman in her thirties or forties in good health. Some clones in this sample may be carry-over from other donors' samples.

This clone was recorded at least ten times. The chain uses TRBV7-6 and TRBJ2-7; unclear D gene. In germline, CDR1 is SGHVS, CDR2 FNYEAQ. The CDR3 length is 13 residues. V lost 3 bases to trimming and J lost 7 bases, with 13 bases between them. The CDR3 bases are TGTGCCAGCAGCTTCAACGGCCCTGGGGAGCAGTACTTC. Protein product: CASSFNGPGEQYF. The full variable domain, its missing parts supplied by reference TRBV7-6 and TRBJ2-7, is GAGVSQSPRYKVTKRGQDVALRCDPISGHVSLYWYRQALGQGPEFLTYFNYEAQQDKSGLPNDRFSAERPEGSISTLTIQRTEQRDSAMYRCASSFNGPGEQYFGPGTRLTVT.

This rearrangement joins TRBV29-1 to TRBJ1-1; D unresolved. There are 14 residues in the CDR3. Between the trimmed V and J ends, which lost 0 bases and 1 base, there was a span of 9 bases. CDR1 SQVTM and CDR2 ANQGSEA come from the germline V gene. CDR3 in amino acids: CSVEDGTGNTEAFF. In nucleotides, the CDR3 is TGCAGCGTTGAAGACGGTACGGGGAACACTGAAGCTTTCTTT.

This clone showed up just once. The chain combines TRBV30 with TRBJ1-1; no reliable D call. The V end was cut by 4 bases, the J end by 4 bases, with 13 bases between. The CDR3 is made up of 13 amino acids. Germline V gene lookup returns CDR1 GTSNPN and CDR2 SVGIG (reference sequence). The CDR3 region is CAWTLGVGTEAFF. CDR3 DNA: TGTGCCTGGACCCTCGGAGTCGGCACTGAAGCTTTCTTT.

The V gene is TRBV6-5, the J gene TRBJ2-3; D not certain. Germline CDR1 MNHEY, CDR2 SVGAGI. CDR3 length: 13 residues. The germline V and J ends were trimmed by 7 bases and 0 bases, with 8 bases remaining between them. CDR3 in amino acids: CASNPLSTDTQYF. Written as DNA, the CDR3 is TGTGCCAGCAATCCCCTGAGCACAGATACGCAGTATTTT.

This clone came up a few times. The chain links TRBV10-1 to TRBJ2-4; D gene unclear. This CDR3 comprises 13 residues. V lost 2 bases to trimming and J lost 8 bases, with 10 bases between them. Germline V gene data show CDR1 as WNHNN and CDR2 as SYGVQD (reference sequence). The CDR3 region is CASSEILSHIQYF. The CDR3 nucleotides read TGCGCCAGCAGTGAGATATTGAGCCACATTCAGTACTTC.

The rearrangement joins TRBV6-1 to TRBJ1-4; no definite D call. Per the germline V gene, CDR1 is MNHNS and CDR2 is SASEGT. This CDR3 is built from 14 residues. V was shortened by 7 bases and J by 9 bases, with 18 bases between the two germline ends. The CDR3 loop is CASKTSGEFQKLFF. CDR3 DNA: TGTGCCAGCAAGACGTCAGGCGAGTTCCAAAAACTGTTTTTT.

The J gene is TRBJ2-1, the V gene TRBV9, with unresolved D. The CDR3 has 13 amino acids. V was pared by 0 bases and J by 7 bases, with 8 bases between. Looked up from germline, CDR1 is SGDLS and CDR2 is YYNGEE. In DNA, the CDR3 is TGTGCCAGCAGCGTAGGGGCAGGTAATGAGCAGTTCTTC. This encodes CASSVGAGNEQFF.

The rearrangement links TRBV11-2 to TRBJ1-1; D might be TRBD1 (6 bases). This CDR3 is 18 amino acids long. V was shortened by 1 base and J by 1 base, with 19 bases between the two germline ends. CDR1 is SGHAT, CDR2 FQNNGV, per germline. This chain's CDR3 is CASSLGGWGQERNTEAFF. CDR3 DNA: TGTGCCAGCAGCTTAGGAGGGTGGGGGCAGGAAAGGAACACTGAAGCTTTCTTT.

The rearrangement uses TRBV30 and TRBJ2-5; TRBD2 aligns across 13 bases. V was pared by 4 bases and J by 2 bases, with 4 bases of the junction left unmatched. Germline V CDR1 and CDR2: GTSNPN, SVGIG (reference sequence). CDR3 length equals 15 residues. CDR3 coding DNA: TGTGCCTGGACCCTGGGACTAGCGGGACAAGAGACCCAGTACTTC. This translates into CAWTLGLAGQETQYF.

The genes are TRBV2 and TRBJ2-7; 9 nucleotides match TRBD2. CDR1 and CDR2 from the germline V gene are SNHLY and FYNNEI. The J segment lost 6 bases and the V segment lost 4 bases, leaving 4 bases of the junction unmatched. This CDR3 is 13 amino acids long. CDR3: CASSAGLASEQYF. The CDR3 nucleotides are TGTGCCAGCAGTGCGGGACTAGCCTCCGAGCAGTACTTC.

The V and J genes are TRBV5-6 and TRBJ1-2; possibly TRBD1 for D (5 bases). Deletions cut 0 bases from V and 8 bases from J, with 11 bases between. Germline V gene lookup returns CDR1 SGHDT and CDR2 YYEEEE. This CDR3 is 13 amino acids long. The DNA for the CDR3 is TGTGCCAGCAGCTTGGTGAAGGAGGGGGGCTACACCTTC. Its translation: CASSLVKEGGYTF.

The V gene is TRBV5-1, the J gene TRBJ2-3; 8 nucleotides agree with TRBD2. The ends lost 0 bases at V and 0 bases at J; junction bases unmatched: 6. Germline CDR1 is SGHRS and CDR2 is YFSETQ. CDR3 length: 17 amino acids. The DNA for the CDR3 is TGCGCCAGCAGCTTGGCGGCGACTAGCGATAGCACAGATACGCAGTATTTT. Translation gives CASSLAATSDSTDTQYF.

V is TRBV7-2 and J is TRBJ2-3; 7 bases map to TRBD2. The germline gives CDR1 SGHTA, CDR2 FQGNSA. V lost 4 bases and J lost 3; bases outside the gene matches: 10. The CDR3 runs 16 residues. Here the CDR3 reads CASSSRRGSGTDTQYF. DNA for the CDR3: TGTGCCAGCAGCTCCCGACGGGGTAGCGGGACAGATACGCAGTATTTT.

This clone was detected once. V usage is TRBV12-1 and J usage is TRBJ2-7; no check of the table's D call, TRBD2, against the DNA was made. TRBV12-1 is flagged as a pseudogene. The CDR3 covers 12 residues. The CDR3 sequence: CASSSGIYEQYF. The CDR3 nucleotides are TGTGCCAGTTCTAGCGGGATCTACGAGCAGTACTTC.

The chain employs TRBV7-2 and TRBJ2-7; possibly TRBD2 for D (6 bases). Looked up from germline, CDR1 is SGHTA and CDR2 is FQGNSA. With 1 base removed from V and 4 bases from J, the gap between germline ends came to 14 bases. The CDR3 has 15 amino acids. The CDR3 here is CASSLVGTAGYEQYF. CDR3 coding DNA: TGTGCCAGCAGCTTAGTGGGGACCGCGGGGTACGAGCAGTACTTC.

The chain combines TRBV6-1 with TRBJ1-4; D gene unclear. CDR1 and CDR2 from the germline V gene are MNHNS and SASEGT. V lost 1 base and J 3 bases, leaving 6 bases between the germline ends. This CDR3 contains 14 residues. The CDR3 protein is CASSEGFPNEKLFF. The CDR3 nucleotides read TGTGCCAGCAGTGAAGGGTTCCCTAATGAAAAACTGTTTTTT.

The V and J genes are TRBV19 and TRBJ2-2; 8 nucleotides match TRBD2. Germline V lookup: CDR1 LNHDA, CDR2 SQIVND (reference sequence). V lost 3 bases to trimming and J lost 7 bases; unmatched junction nucleotides: 7. The CDR3 consists of 15 residues. The CDR3 DNA reads as TGTGCCAGTAGTATTGACCAGCGGGAGATCGGGGAGCTGTTTTTT. This encodes CASSIDQREIGELFF.

This chain joins TRBV2 and TRBJ2-3, with D possibly matching TRBD2 (5 bases). V lost 5 bases to trimming and J lost 4 bases, with 10 bases between them. The CDR3 length is 13 residues. Germline lookup yields CDR1 SNHLY and CDR2 FYNNEI. CDR3 sequence reads: CASSTRTADTQYF. In DNA, the CDR3 is TGTGCCAGCAGTACCCGGACTGCAGATACGCAGTATTTT.

The chain employs TRBV9 and TRBJ2-5, with D hard to call. The CDR3 length is 13 residues. Looked up from germline, CDR1 is SGDLS and CDR2 is YYNGEE. V shed 4 bases and J shed 0 bases, with 7 bases lying between them. In nucleotides, the CDR3 is TGTGCCAGCAGCATACAAGACCAAGAGACCCAGTACTTC. Translating it yields CASSIQDQETQYF.

This sequence joins TRBV19 and TRBJ2-5; D is uncertain. The germline CDR1 and CDR2 sequences are LNHDA and SQIVND (reference sequence). The CDR3 has 14 amino acids. V was cut by 4 bases and J by 5 bases, with 14 bases left in between. The CDR3 reads CASSTGTRRETQYF. The CDR3 DNA reads as TGTGCCAGTAGTACCGGTACTCGGCGGGAGACCCAGTACTTC.

This chain joins TRBV7-3 and TRBJ2-1; tentative D call: TRBD2 (6 bases). The V end was cut by 2 bases, the J end by 4 bases, with 9 bases between. The CDR3 runs to 14 residues. CDR1 is SGHTA and CDR2 is FQGTGA in the germline V gene. The chain's CDR3 is CASSLGGVYNEQFF. The CDR3 DNA sequence: TGTGCCAGCAGCTTAGGAGGGGTTTACAATGAGCAGTTCTTC.

This clone showed up many times. V is TRBV9 and J is TRBJ2-1; D uncertain. V was cut by 0 bases and J by 0 bases, with 10 bases left in between. CDR1 and CDR2 from the germline V gene are SGDLS and YYNGEE. This CDR3 has 16 amino acids. CDR3 DNA sequence: TGTGCCAGCAGCGTAGTCCCCATCAGCTCCTACAATGAGCAGTTCTTC. Translating it yields CASSVVPISSYNEQFF.

The chain is built from TRBV27 and TRBJ2-5; a possible D gene is TRBD1 (6 bases). This CDR3 has 12 amino acids. CDR1 and CDR2 from the germline V gene are MNHEY and SMNVEV (reference sequence). Between the trimmed V and J ends, which lost 4 bases and 5 bases, there was a span of 8 bases. In nucleotides, the CDR3 is TGTGCCAGCAGTTATGGGGGCGAGACCCAGTACTTC. It translates to CASSYGGETQYF.

Comment on this clone: This specimen includes other DNA sequences encoding the same CDR3. The J gene is TRBJ2-3, the V gene TRBV7-9, with 12 bases identical to TRBD2. CDR3 length: 16 residues. V was clipped by 4 bases and J by 2 bases; unmatched bases: 4. Germline lookup yields CDR1 SEHNR and CDR2 FQNEAQ (reference sequence). CDR3 sequence (DNA): TGTGCCAGCAGCTCAGGACTAGCGGGGTACACAGATACGCAGTATTTT. As protein: CASSSGLAGYTDTQYF. The variable domain in full, with the rest retrieved from reference TRBV7-9 and TRBJ2-3, is DTGVSQNPRHKITKRGQNVTFRCDPISEHNRLYWYRQTLGQGPEFLTYFQNEAQLEKSRLLSDRFSAERPKGSFSTLEIQRTEQGDSAMYLCASSSGLAGYTDTQYFGPGTRLTVL.

As regards this clone: Germline and junction disagree at one end, which may indicate a read error. V gene TRBV30 combines with J gene TRBJ1-2, with D perhaps matching TRBD1 (5 bases). The length of the CDR3 is 13 residues. Looked up from germline, CDR1 is GTSNPN and CDR2 is SVGIG (reference sequence). This chain's CDR3 is CVWSTRGGGGYTF. CDR3 nucleotide sequence: TGTGTCTGGAGTACGCGGGGGGGAGGTGGCTACACCTTC.

For this clone: The junction shows a germline mismatch at one end, possibly a read error. The chain links TRBV5-1 to TRBJ1-1; D not certain. CDR1 and CDR2 from the germline V gene are SGHRS and YFSETQ. The CDR3 is made up of 14 amino acids. Here the CDR3 reads CAGSAQLGDTEAFF. DNA of the CDR3: TGCGCCGGCAGCGCCCAACTTGGGGACACTGAAGCTTTCTTT.